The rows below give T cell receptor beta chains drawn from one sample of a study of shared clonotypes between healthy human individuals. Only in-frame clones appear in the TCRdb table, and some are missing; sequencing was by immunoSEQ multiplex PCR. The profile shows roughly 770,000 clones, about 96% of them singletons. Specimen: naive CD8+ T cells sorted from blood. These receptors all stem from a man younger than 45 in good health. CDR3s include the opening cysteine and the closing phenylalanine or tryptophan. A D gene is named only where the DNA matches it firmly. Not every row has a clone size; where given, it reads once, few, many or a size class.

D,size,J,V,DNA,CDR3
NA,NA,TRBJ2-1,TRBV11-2,TGTGCCAGCAGCTTATTGGGGGACGGATGGGGTGAGCAGTTCTTC,CASSLLGDGWGEQFF
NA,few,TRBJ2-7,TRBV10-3,TGTGCCATCAGTGATGGGACGACGCGCTACGAGCAGTACTTC,CAISDGTTRYEQYF
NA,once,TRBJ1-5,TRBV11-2,TGTGCCAGCAGCTTGGGGCAATTTGGCAATCAGCCCCAGCATTTT,CASSLGQFGNQPQHF
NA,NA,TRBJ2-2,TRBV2,TGTGCCAGCAGTGAGTGGGACACCGGGGAGCTGTTTTTT,CASSEWDTGELFF
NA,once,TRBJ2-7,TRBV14,TGTGCCAGCAGCCAGCCGGGAGAGACCTACGAGCAGTACTTC,CASSQPGETYEQYF
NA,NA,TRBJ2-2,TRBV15,TGTGCCACCCCTCACTGGACACCGAAAGACACCGGGGAGCTGTTTTTT,CATPHWTPKDTGELFF
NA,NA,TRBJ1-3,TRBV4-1,TGCGCCAGCAGCCAGACCGGACCCGGGAGCTCTGGAAACACCATATATTTT,CASSQTGPGSSGNTIYF
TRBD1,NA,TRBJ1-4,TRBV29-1,TGCAGCGTTACAGGGGGGGCTAATGAAAAACTGTTTTTT,CSVTGGANEKLFF
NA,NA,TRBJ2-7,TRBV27,TGTGCCAGCAGTTTATCGATTGGACCTAAGGACGAGCAGTACTTC,CASSLSIGPKDEQYF
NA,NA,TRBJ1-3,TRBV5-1,TGCGCCAGCAGCCCCTCGGGAAGCAGAAACACCATATATTTT,CASSPSGSRNTIYF
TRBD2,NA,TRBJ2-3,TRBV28,TGTGCCAGCATCGAAGGGGCTAGCGGGAGTCCGAACGCAGATACGCAGTATTTT,CASIEGASGSPNADTQYF
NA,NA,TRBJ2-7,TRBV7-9,TGTGCCAGCAGCCGGGCTACGGTTCCTGCGTCCTACGAGCAGTACTTC,CASSRATVPASYEQYF
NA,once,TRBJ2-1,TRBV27,TGTGCCAGCAGTCGACTAGGAGGGTATGAGCAGTTCTTC,CASSRLGGYEQFF
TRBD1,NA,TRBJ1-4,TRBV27,TGTGCCAGCAGTTTACCTTGGACAGGGGGGCGAGCCCCGAATGAAAAACTGTTTTTT,CASSLPWTGGRAPNEKLFF
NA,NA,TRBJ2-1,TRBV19,TGTGCCAGTAGTATCCAGGGGGGGGACTACAATGAGCAGTTCTTC,CASSIQGGDYNEQFF
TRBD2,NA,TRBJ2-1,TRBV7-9,TGTGCCAGCAGCGATACTAGCGGGATCTACAATGAGCAGTTCTTC,CASSDTSGIYNEQFF
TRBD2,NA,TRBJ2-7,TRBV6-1,TGTGCCAGCAGTGGTTGGACTAGCGGGAAGTTCTACGAGCAGTACTTC,CASSGWTSGKFYEQYF
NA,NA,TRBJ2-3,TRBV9,TGTGCCAGCGGTCGACGGGTTAGCACAGATACGCAGTATTTT,CASGRRVSTDTQYF
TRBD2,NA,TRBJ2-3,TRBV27,TGTGCCAGCAGTTTATCTGCTAGCGGGAGCATCACAGATACGCAGTATTTT,CASSLSASGSITDTQYF
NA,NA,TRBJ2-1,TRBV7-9,TGTGCCAGCAGCCCCTTAGATGAGCAGTTCTTC,CASSPLDEQFF
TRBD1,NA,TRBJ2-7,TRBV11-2,TGTGCCAGCAGCTTAGTAGGACAGGGGACACCCTACGAGCAGTACTTC,CASSLVGQGTPYEQYF
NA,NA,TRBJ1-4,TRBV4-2,TGTGCCAGCAGCCAACGGGACATCTCAACTAATGAAAAACTGTTTTTT,CASSQRDISTNEKLFF
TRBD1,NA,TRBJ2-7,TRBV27,TGTGCCAGCAGTCCCGGGACAGCGGATGAGCAGTACTTC,CASSPGTADEQYF
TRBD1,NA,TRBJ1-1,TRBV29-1,TGCAGCTTCAAGGACAGGGAGGACACTGAAGCTTTCTTT,CSFKDREDTEAFF
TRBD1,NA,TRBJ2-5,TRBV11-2,TGTGCCAGCAGCTCCTGGACAGGGGGGGAGACCCAGTACTTC,CASSSWTGGETQYF
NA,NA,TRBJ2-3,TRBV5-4,TGTGCCAGCAGGATACAGGGCGGAACAGATACGCAGTATTTT,CASRIQGGTDTQYF
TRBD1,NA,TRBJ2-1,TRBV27,TGTGCCAGCAGCCCACAGGGGTCTTCCCACAATGAGCAGTTCTTC,CASSPQGSSHNEQFF
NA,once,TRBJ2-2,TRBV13,TGTGCCAGCAGCTTAGAGCTTACCGGGGAGCTGTTTTTT,CASSLELTGELFF
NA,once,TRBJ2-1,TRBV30,TGTGCCTGGGCTGCCCTGCTGTGGGATGAGCAGTTCTTC,CAWAALLWDEQFF
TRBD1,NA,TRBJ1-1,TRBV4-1,TGCGCCAGCAGCCAACCTGACAGGGGAGCTTTCTTT,CASSQPDRGAFF
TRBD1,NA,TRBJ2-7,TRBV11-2,TGTGCCAGCAGCCAATCGACAGGGGGCTACGAGCAGTACTTC,CASSQSTGGYEQYF
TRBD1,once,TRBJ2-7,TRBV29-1,TGCAGCGTTGAGGACAGGGCCTCCTACGAGCAGTACTTC,CSVEDRASYEQYF
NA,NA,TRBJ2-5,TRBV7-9,TGTGCCAGCAGCCCCGCCCTCGAGCTCCAAGAGACCCAGTACTTC,CASSPALELQETQYF
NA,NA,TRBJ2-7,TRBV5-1,TGCGCCAGCAGCTTGGCTCAGGGTAGCTCCTACGAGCAGTACTTC,CASSLAQGSSYEQYF
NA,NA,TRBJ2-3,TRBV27,TGTGCCAGCAGCCCCCGTAAACGGGCAGATACGCAGTATTTT,CASSPRKRADTQYF
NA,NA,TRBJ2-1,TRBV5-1,TGCGCCAGCAGCTTGATTGAGGGCAATGAGCAGTTCTTC,CASSLIEGNEQFF
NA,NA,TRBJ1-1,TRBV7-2,TGTGCCAGCAGCCTGTGGGGGACCACGAACACTGAAGCTTTCTTT,CASSLWGTTNTEAFF
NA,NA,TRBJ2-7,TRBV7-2,TGTGCCAGCAGCCGGACTCGAGAGTCCTACGAGCAGTACTTC,CASSRTRESYEQYF
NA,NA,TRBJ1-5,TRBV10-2,TGCGCCAGCAGTGAAACCCCCGGGCCCCAGCATTTT,CASSETPGPQHF
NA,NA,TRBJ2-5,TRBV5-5,TGTGCCAGCAGACTGGGGGCGCTGCGCCAAGAGACCCAGTACTTC,CASRLGALRQETQYF
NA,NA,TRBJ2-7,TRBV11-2,TGTGCCAGCAGCCTAGGGCTTGTGGAGCAGTACTTC,CASSLGLVEQYF
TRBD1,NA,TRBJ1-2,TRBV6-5,TGTGCCAGCAGTTACAGGGGGCAGTACTATGGCTACACCTTC,CASSYRGQYYGYTF
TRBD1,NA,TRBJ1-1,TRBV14,TGTGCCAGCAGTTGGGGGACAGGGAGGGAAGCTTTCTTT,CASSWGTGREAFF
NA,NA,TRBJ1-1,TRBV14,TGTGCCAGCAGCCAATCGAGGGACCCCACTGAAGCTTTCTTT,CASSQSRDPTEAFF
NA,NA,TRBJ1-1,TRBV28,TGTGCCAGCAGTTTAGGCCCGAACACTGAAGCTTTCTTT,CASSLGPNTEAFF
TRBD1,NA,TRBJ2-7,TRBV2,TGTGCCAGCACCCTTATGGGACAGCTAACCTACGAGCAGTACTTC,CASTLMGQLTYEQYF
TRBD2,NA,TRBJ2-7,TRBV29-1,TGCAGCGTCGGGACTAGCGGGGACGAGCAGTACTTC,CSVGTSGDEQYF
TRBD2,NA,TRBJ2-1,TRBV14,TGTGCCAGCAGCCAAGGCCCGGGACTAGCAATGGACAGGTCCCCCGAGCAGTTCTTC,CASSQGPGLAMDRSPEQFF
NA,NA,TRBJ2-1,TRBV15,TGTGCCACCAGCAACGGCGATTACAATGAGCAGTTCTTC,CATSNGDYNEQFF
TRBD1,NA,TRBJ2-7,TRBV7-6,TGTGCCAGCAGCTACCGGGACAGGGCTTTCGAGCAGTACTTC,CASSYRDRAFEQYF
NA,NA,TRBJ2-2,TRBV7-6,TGTGCCAGCAGCTTCTTTACGGGCGCAGCCGGGGAGCTGTTTTTT,CASSFFTGAAGELFF
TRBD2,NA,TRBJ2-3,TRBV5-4,TGTGCCAGCAGCCCAATGGGACTAGCGGGAGTAGGTGCCCCCACAGATACGCAGTATTTT,CASSPMGLAGVGAPTDTQYF
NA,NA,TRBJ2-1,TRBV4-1,TGCGCCAGCAGCCAAGACAGGGAAGTAATGGCTCAGGACAATGAGCAGTTCTTC,CASSQDREVMAQDNEQFF
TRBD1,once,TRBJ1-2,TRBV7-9,TGTGCCAGCAGCCCAGGGTGGCCCGGGACAGAGGGCTACACCTTC,CASSPGWPGTEGYTF
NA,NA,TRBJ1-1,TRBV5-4,TGTGCCAGCAGCTCCTACACTGAAGCTTTCTTT,CASSSYTEAFF
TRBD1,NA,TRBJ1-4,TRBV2,TGTGCCAGCAGGGACAGGGGGCAGGAAAAACTGTTTTTT,CASRDRGQEKLFF
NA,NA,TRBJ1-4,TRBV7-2,TGTGCCAGCAGCTCCATTCCGGGACTCCCAACAGAAAAACTGTTTTTT,CASSSIPGLPTEKLFF
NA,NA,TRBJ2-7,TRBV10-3,TGTGCCATCAGTGAGCCAACCTACGAGCAGTACTTC,CAISEPTYEQYF
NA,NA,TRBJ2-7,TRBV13,TGTGCCAGCAGCTTAGGATACCACCAGGGTACCTTTTACTACGAGCAGTACTTC,CASSLGYHQGTFYYEQYF